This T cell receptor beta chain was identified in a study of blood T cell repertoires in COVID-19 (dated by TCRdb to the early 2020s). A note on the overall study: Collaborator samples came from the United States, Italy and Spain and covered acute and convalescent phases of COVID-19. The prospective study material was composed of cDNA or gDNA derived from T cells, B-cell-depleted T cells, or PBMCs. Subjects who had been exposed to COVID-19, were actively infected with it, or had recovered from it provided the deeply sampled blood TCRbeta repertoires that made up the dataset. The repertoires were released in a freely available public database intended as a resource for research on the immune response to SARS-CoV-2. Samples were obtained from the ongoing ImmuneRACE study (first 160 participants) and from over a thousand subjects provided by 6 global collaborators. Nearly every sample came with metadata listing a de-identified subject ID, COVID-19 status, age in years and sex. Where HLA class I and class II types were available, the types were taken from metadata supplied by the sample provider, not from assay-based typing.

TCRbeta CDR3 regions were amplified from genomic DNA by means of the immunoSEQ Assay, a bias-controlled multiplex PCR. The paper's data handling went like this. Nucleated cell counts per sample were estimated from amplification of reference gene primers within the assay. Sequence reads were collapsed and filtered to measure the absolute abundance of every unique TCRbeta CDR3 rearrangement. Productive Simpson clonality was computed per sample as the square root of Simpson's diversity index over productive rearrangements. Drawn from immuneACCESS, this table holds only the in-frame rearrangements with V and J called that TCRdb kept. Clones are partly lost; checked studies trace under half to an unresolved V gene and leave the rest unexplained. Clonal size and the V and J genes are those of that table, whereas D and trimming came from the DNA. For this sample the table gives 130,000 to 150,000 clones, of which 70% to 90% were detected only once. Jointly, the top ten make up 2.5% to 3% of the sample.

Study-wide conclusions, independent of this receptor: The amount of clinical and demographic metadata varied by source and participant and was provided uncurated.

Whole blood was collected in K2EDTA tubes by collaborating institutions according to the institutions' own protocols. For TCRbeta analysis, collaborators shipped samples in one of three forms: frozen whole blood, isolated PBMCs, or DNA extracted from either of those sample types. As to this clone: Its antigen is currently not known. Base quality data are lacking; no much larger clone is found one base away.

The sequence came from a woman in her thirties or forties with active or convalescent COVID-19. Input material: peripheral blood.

The DNA sequence is TGTGCCAGTAGTAGACAGGGCTACCTTAGCAATCAGCCCCAGCATTTT. It translates as CASSRQGYLSNQPQHF. The chain employs TRBV19 and TRBJ1-5; a stretch of 7 junction bases matches TRBD1. The germline V gene (reference sequence) specifies LNHDA as CDR1 and SQIVND as CDR2. Including cysteine and phenylalanine, the CDR3 has 16 amino acids. Solely the CDR3 DNA is kept, with 48 bases framed from the first base. Germline trimming: 4 bases from V, 0 bases from J; junction bases outside gene matches: 6.